The 27 T cell receptor beta chains given below trace back to one sample, sequenced in a study of Tregs in tolerant kidney transplant recipients. Method: immunoSEQ multiplex PCR; TCRdb's copy keeps in-frame clones and lacks some. The repertoire holds some 110,000 clones, with roughly nine tenths as singletons. Sequencing input: CD4+ T cells from blood. The receptors originated from a human donor in good health.

This clone was detected once. The CDR3 loop reads CASSFGTGTNYGYTF. The CDR3 nucleotides read TGCGCCAGCAGCTTCGGGACAGGGACTAACTATGGCTACACCTTC. The J gene is TRBJ1-2, the V gene TRBV5-1; 9 bases line up with TRBD1. Losses at the gene ends were 2 bases for V and 0 bases for J; bases not matched to a gene: 2. This CDR3 region has 15 residues. CDR1 SGHRS and CDR2 YFSETQ come from the germline V gene.

The V call is TRBV11-2, the J call TRBJ2-7; tentative D call: TRBD2 (5 bases). The CDR3 runs to 15 residues. Germline V CDR1 and CDR2: SGHAT, FQNNGV. V was cut by 4 bases and J by 3 bases, with 16 bases left in between. CDR3 protein: CASSSNSGLGYEQYF. DNA for the CDR3: TGTGCCAGCAGCTCGAACAGCGGACTCGGCTACGAGCAGTACTTC.

The V call is TRBV7-8, the J call TRBJ1-5, with D possibly matching TRBD1 (5 bases). Germline V CDR1 and CDR2: SGHVS, FQNEAQ. The CDR3 sequence is 17 residues long. Deletions cut 4 bases from V and 4 bases from J, with 20 bases between. CDR3 nucleotide sequence: TGTGCCAGCAGCTGGGGGACCCGGTTTAATCTGAATCAGCCCCAGCATTTT. Translation: CASSWGTRFNLNQPQHF.

The J gene is TRBJ2-4, the V gene TRBV6-1; perhaps TRBD2 as D (8 bases). The germline V gene has CDR1 MNHNS and CDR2 SASEGT. The CDR3 totals 14 residues. V was clipped by 7 bases and J by 5 bases, with 15 bases between them. CDR3 in DNA: TGTGCCAGCACCTCGGGAGGGGGCCAAAACATTCAGTACTTC. It is translated as CASTSGGGQNIQYF.

This clone was seen once. The V gene is TRBV25-1, the J gene TRBJ1-1; 8 bases map to TRBD1. V lost 7 bases and J lost 10; bases outside the gene matches: 14. Germline V gene sequence: CDR1 MGHDK, CDR2 SYGVNS. This CDR3 contains 14 residues. CDR3 nucleotides: TGTGCCAGCACCTCCCCAGGGGGCAGAAACTCAGCTTTCTTT. Protein product: CASTSPGGRNSAFF.

J is TRBJ2-1 and V is TRBV7-8; 8 bases map to TRBD1. This CDR3 region has 18 residues. The trim removed 0 bases at V and 0 bases at J, leaving 7 bases unmatched. Germline-derived CDR1 and CDR2 are SGHVS and FQNEAQ. The CDR3 sequence: CASSLAYTGGSSYNEQFF. The DNA for the CDR3 is TGTGCCAGCAGCTTAGCGTATACAGGGGGTAGCTCCTACAATGAGCAGTTCTTC.

The chain employs TRBV7-9 and TRBJ2-7, with D tentatively TRBD2 (5 bases). The germline CDR1 and CDR2 sequences are SEHNR and FQNEAQ (reference sequence). This CDR3 region has 12 residues. Trimming pared 5 bases from V and 4 bases from J, leaving 9 bases between. The CDR3 reads CASSPRRYEQYF. The DNA of the CDR3 is TGTGCCAGCAGCCCTAGGAGGTACGAGCAGTACTTC. Full variable domain (outside the CDR3, taken from reference TRBV7-9 and TRBJ2-7): DTGVSQNPRHKITKRGQNVTFRCDPISEHNRLYWYRQTLGQGPEFLTYFQNEAQLEKSRLLSDRFSAERPKGSFSTLEIQRTEQGDSAMYLCASSPRRYEQYFGPGTRLTVT.

This chain joins TRBV6-5 and TRBJ2-7; 8 bases line up with TRBD2. V lost 4 bases to trimming and J lost 4 bases; unmatched junction nucleotides: 6. This CDR3 has 14 amino acids. Germline V gene lookup returns CDR1 MNHEY and CDR2 SVGAGI. CDR3 DNA: TGTGCCAGCAGTTCTCGGGGGGGCGGGTACGAGCAGTACTTC. It specifies CASSSRGGGYEQYF.

This chain joins TRBV7-9 and TRBJ1-3; TRBD1 aligns across 8 bases. Germline trimming cut 4 bases from V and 4 bases from J; bases unmatched to any gene: 9. The CDR3 extends over 16 amino acids. Germline values: CDR1 SEHNR, CDR2 FQNEAQ (reference sequence). The CDR3 here is CASSSRTGTIGNTIYF. CDR3 bases: TGTGCCAGCAGCTCACGGACAGGGACCATCGGAAACACCATATATTTT. The full variable domain, in which reference TRBV7-9 and TRBJ1-3 provide the parts outside the CDR3, is DTGVSQNPRHKITKRGQNVTFRCDPISEHNRLYWYRQTLGQGPEFLTYFQNEAQLEKSRLLSDRFSAERPKGSFSTLEIQRTEQGDSAMYLCASSSRTGTIGNTIYFGEGSWLTVV.

The chain recombines TRBV19 with TRBJ1-3, with D hard to call. Trimming removed 0 bases from V and 4 bases from J, with 10 bases in between. The CDR3 is 15 residues long. Germline V lookup: CDR1 LNHDA, CDR2 SQIVND (reference sequence). The CDR3, as DNA: TGTGCCAGTAGTATAGAACTGGGGATCGGAAACACCATATATTTT. This translates into CASSIELGIGNTIYF.

J is TRBJ2-3 and V is TRBV7-9; TRBD2 matches 7 bases. Per the germline V gene, CDR1 is SEHNR and CDR2 is FQNEAQ (reference sequence). This CDR3 is 16 amino acids long. V lost 5 bases, J lost 1 base, and 9 bases stayed unmatched. CDR3 sequence: CASSRDRDYRTDTQYF. Here the CDR3 DNA reads TGTGCCAGCAGCCGAGACCGGGACTACCGCACAGATACGCAGTATTTT.

This chain uses TRBV5-6 with TRBJ1-4; D unresolved. V was clipped by 4 bases and J by 6 bases, with 19 bases between them. Per germline, CDR1 SGHDT and CDR2 YYEEEE. The CDR3 extends over 16 amino acids. CDR3 nucleotides: TGTGCCAGCAGCCTGATCGGTGTCGCATGGGATGAAAAACTGTTTTTT. It encodes CASSLIGVAWDEKLFF.

The chain joins TRBV27 to TRBJ1-2; 7 bases match TRBD1. The trim removed 3 bases at V and 7 bases at J, leaving 5 bases unmatched. Germline V gene lookup returns CDR1 MNHEY and CDR2 SMNVEV (reference sequence). This CDR3 contains 13 residues. The CDR3 loop reads CASSFKGASGYTF. The CDR3, as DNA: TGTGCCAGCAGTTTCAAGGGGGCCAGTGGCTACACCTTC.

This sequence joins TRBV18 and TRBJ2-3; 9 bases fit TRBD1. Germline V gene lookup returns CDR1 KGHSH and CDR2 LQKENI. The trim removed 3 bases at V and 1 base at J, leaving 14 bases unmatched. The CDR3 has 19 amino acids. The CDR3 here is CASSPFTGVGQGRTDTQYF. The CDR3 DNA follows: TGTGCCAGCTCACCTTTTACGGGGGTCGGACAGGGGCGCACAGATACGCAGTATTTT.

The V call is TRBV4-2, the J call TRBJ2-2, with 10 bases aligning to TRBD2. Germline V gene sequence: CDR1 LGHNA, CDR2 YNFKEQ. CDR3 size: 17 residues. V shed 0 bases, J shed 6 bases, and the junction held 7 bases outside the gene matches. CDR3 amino acids: CASSQDGASGSSGELFF. As DNA, the CDR3 is TGTGCCAGCAGCCAAGATGGGGCTAGCGGGAGTTCCGGGGAGCTGTTTTTT.

J is TRBJ1-1 and V is TRBV19; possible D gene TRBD1, 6 bases. V lost 7 bases, J lost 6 bases, and 21 bases lay in between. The germline V gene encodes CDR1 LNHDA and CDR2 SQIVND (reference sequence). The CDR3 totals 15 residues. CDR3 loop: CASKYRDTLWAEAFF. Here the CDR3 DNA reads TGTGCCAGTAAGTACCGGGACACCCTGTGGGCTGAAGCTTTCTTT.

This chain joins TRBV6-6 and TRBJ1-2, with no clear D. The germline CDR1 and CDR2 sequences are MNHNY and SVGAGI (reference sequence). Trimming took 6 bases from V and 8 from J, leaving 16 bases between them. The CDR3 consists of 13 residues. CDR3 coding DNA: TGTGCCAGCAGCCTAACCCGGAAGGGAGGCTACACCTTC. This gives the protein CASSLTRKGGYTF.

The rearrangement uses TRBV4-2 and TRBJ2-7, with 8 bases identical to TRBD2. Trimming removed 1 base from V and 3 bases from J; junction bases left unmatched: 5. CDR1 and CDR2 from the germline V gene are LGHNA and YNFKEQ. There are 15 residues in the CDR3. CDR3 DNA: TGTGCCAGCAGCCAAGCACGGACTAGCTTCTACGAGCAGTACTTC. As protein: CASSQARTSFYEQYF.

The gene calls are TRBV30 and TRBJ1-5; 8 positions agree with TRBD1. Unmatched junction bases numbered 5, after V lost 0 bases and J lost 4 bases. CDR1 and CDR2 (germline): GTSNPN, SVGIG (reference sequence). The CDR3 extends over 15 amino acids. The CDR3 DNA reads TGTGCCTGGAGTGTACAGGGGGTCGGGAATCAGCCCCAGCATTTT. Amino acids: CAWSVQGVGNQPQHF.

This clone was recorded only once. The chain combines TRBV7-9 with TRBJ2-1; D gene uncertain. The germline gives CDR1 SEHNR, CDR2 FQNEAQ (reference sequence). Trimming removed 7 bases at V and 3 bases at J, with 10 bases between. This CDR3 region has 13 residues. The CDR3 DNA reads TGTGCCAGCACTCCAATCAACTACAATGAGCAGTTCTTC. It specifies CASTPINYNEQFF.

J is TRBJ2-1 and V is TRBV5-3, with 7 nucleotides matching TRBD2. TRBV5-3 is classed as an ORF, of uncertain function. V shed 4 bases, J shed 3 bases, and the junction held 4 bases outside the gene matches. This CDR3 has 14 amino acids. The CDR3 coding sequence is TGTGCCAGAAGCCCCGGGGGGATCTACAATGAGCAGTTCTTC. This sequence encodes CARSPGGIYNEQFF.

The V and J genes are TRBV6-6 and TRBJ1-3; D perhaps matches TRBD1 (6 bases). Trimming pared 6 bases from V and 8 bases from J, leaving 11 bases between. CDR1 is MNHNY and CDR2 is SVGAGI in the germline V gene (reference sequence). There are 12 residues in the CDR3. The CDR3 reads CASSRGEDTIYF. Here the CDR3 DNA reads TGTGCCAGCAGCAGGGGAGAAGACACCATATATTTT.

The chain joins TRBV9 to TRBJ2-1; 12 nucleotides agree with TRBD2. The J segment lost 2 bases and the V segment lost 6 bases, leaving 6 bases of the junction unmatched. The CDR3 loop spans 16 amino acids. The germline gives CDR1 SGDLS, CDR2 YYNGEE. CDR3 DNA: TGTGCCAGCACCGGACTAGCGGGAAGGACCTACAATGAGCAGTTCTTC. Translated, it gives CASTGLAGRTYNEQFF.

This clone was seen many times. The chain is built from TRBV25-1 and TRBJ2-2, with a tentative D call TRBD2 (5 bases). CDR3 size: 14 residues. V lost 6 bases to trimming and J lost 1 base, with 9 bases between them. Germline CDR1 is MGHDK and CDR2 is SYGVNS. In DNA form, the CDR3 reads TGTGCCAGCAGACACGCGGGGAACACCGGGGAGCTGTTTTTT. It is translated as CASRHAGNTGELFF.

The rearrangement links TRBV29-1 to TRBJ1-6; D possibly corresponds to TRBD1 (5 bases). The germline V gene encodes CDR1 SQVTM and CDR2 ANQGSEA. The CDR3 covers 13 residues. The ends were cut back, 7 bases at V and 14 bases at J, with 21 bases in the middle. The CDR3 is CSADPNGTGTLHF. The CDR3 region has the DNA TGCAGCGCCGATCCCAACGGGACTGGGACCCTCCACTTT.

The chain couples TRBV5-1 to TRBJ2-3, with D perhaps TRBD2 (6 bases). V dropped 4 bases and J dropped 1 base, with 10 bases sitting between them. The germline gives CDR1 SGHRS, CDR2 YFSETQ. The CDR3 spans 14 residues. CDR3 protein: CASSRPSGTDTQYF. CDR3 coding DNA: TGCGCCAGCAGCCGACCTAGCGGCACAGATACGCAGTATTTT.

The chain recombines TRBV5-5 with TRBJ1-4; D call uncertain. The germline V gene encodes CDR1 SGHKS and CDR2 YYEKEE (reference sequence). Trimming stripped 4 bases from V and 0 bases from J, with 13 bases between. The CDR3 consists of 16 residues. The chain's CDR3 is CASSPWSSATNEKLFF. The CDR3 DNA reads TGTGCCAGCAGCCCCTGGTCCTCCGCAACTAATGAAAAACTGTTTTTT.